The 4 T cell receptor beta chains reported below all come from one sample, sequenced in a study of T cells in Graves' hyperthyroidism and ophthalmopathy. Regions amplified from RNA transcripts were the TCR beta CDR3 regions. The HTBI set primed first-round TCR CDR3 RT-PCR. In TCRdb, the multiplex PCR reads were re-called with MiXCR into one record per CDR3 protein. The data hold 270,000 or so distinct CDR3 sequences, with less than 30% observed a single time. The sequencing sample was made of blood. The receptor set was obtained from a man in his forties with Graves' hyperthyroidism that later progressed to Graves' ophthalmopathy.

This clonotype appeared many times. The V and J genes are TRBV5-1 and TRBJ2-2; D gene unclear. V lost 0 bases to trimming and J lost 8 bases, with 8 bases between them. This CDR3 is built from 13 residues. Germline CDR1 and CDR2: SGHRS and YFSETQ. CDR3 DNA: TGCGCCAGCAGCTTGGTTCTGCGTGGGGAGCTGTTTTTT. It encodes CASSLVLRGELFF.

About this clonotype: A much larger clonotype is one base distant, so this may be a read error. The rearrangement uses TRBV11-3 and TRBJ1-1, with D tentatively TRBD1 (6 bases). V shed 4 bases and J shed 4 bases, with 13 bases lying between them. The germline V gene encodes CDR1 SGHNT and CDR2 YENEEA. The CDR3 length is 14 residues. CDR3 sequence (DNA): TGTGCCAGCAGCTCCGGACAGATGAGCACTGAAGCTTTCTTT. Residues: CASSSGQMSTEAFF.

The V gene is TRBV29-1, the J gene TRBJ2-5; 9 positions agree with TRBD2. V trimming: 8 bases; J trimming: 4 bases; junction bases outside the gene matches: 8. The CDR3 covers 13 residues. Germline values: CDR1 SQVTM, CDR2 ANQGSEA. CDR3 residues: CSTKAGGRETQYF. In DNA form, the CDR3 reads TGCAGCACCAAGGCGGGAGGGCGAGAGACCCAGTACTTC.

The V gene is TRBV2, the J gene TRBJ2-7; 7 bases map to TRBD1. This CDR3 comprises 15 residues. Germline trimming cut 6 bases from V and 1 base from J; bases unmatched to any gene: 9. The germline V gene encodes CDR1 SNHLY and CDR2 FYNNEI. The CDR3 DNA reads as TGTGCCAGCAGGGCACCGGGACAGCCATCCTACGAGCAGTACTTC. This gives the protein CASRAPGQPSYEQYF.